These 21 T cell receptor beta chains originate from one sample sequenced in a study of T cell responses to AZD1222 COVID-19 vaccine (dated by TCRdb to the early 2020s). The intended sense of this specimen's time point label: baseline before first vaccination. Libraries came from the immunoSEQ multiplex PCR assay. The immuneACCESS repertoire file appears here via TCRdb, limited to in-frame rearrangements. These files lack a portion of the clones; in checked studies, under half of the deficit traces to unresolved V genes, and the cause of the others is not known. Counted in this sample were roughly 110,000 clones; more than 80% of them appeared once. The ten biggest clones cover approximately 7% of the sample. The specimen was peripheral blood, collected on day 0 of AZD1222 vaccination. These receptors were collected from an adult in good health.

The chain is built from TRBV5-4 and TRBJ1-6, with 7 bases identical to TRBD1. Germline V lookup: CDR1 SGHNT, CDR2 YYREEE (reference sequence). This CDR3 comprises 17 residues. V was pared by 4 bases and J by 4 bases, with 11 bases of the junction left unmatched. The DNA of the CDR3 is TGTGCCAGCAGCGGCCGGACAGGTGGACCGTATAATTCACCCCTCCACTTT. As protein: CASSGRTGGPYNSPLHF.

This clone has a handful of counts. The rearrangement joins TRBV6-2 or TRBV6-3 to TRBJ2-2; possible D gene TRBD2, 5 bases. V lost 2 bases, J lost 2 bases, and 21 bases lay in between. The germline V gene encodes CDR1 MNHEY and CDR2 SVGEGT. This CDR3 is 19 amino acids long. CDR3 sequence: CASSYPLAPEIYNTGELFF. In DNA, the CDR3 is TGTGCCAGCAGTTACCCCCTAGCACCCGAGATCTATAACACCGGGGAGCTGTTTTTT.

This clone was counted only a few times. The chain employs TRBV3-1 (or the pseudogene TRBV3-2) and TRBJ1-3; D is uncertain. Germline CDR1 and CDR2: LGHDT and YNNKEL (reference sequence). This CDR3 spans 15 amino acids. Trimming took off 3 bases at V and 0 bases at J, with 9 bases between the two ends. The chain's CDR3 is CASSHGQSSGNTIYF. In DNA, the CDR3 is TGTGCCAGCAGCCATGGCCAGAGCTCTGGAAACACCATATATTTT.

The chain joins TRBV18 to TRBJ1-2; TRBD1 might be the D (5 bases). Germline-derived CDR1 and CDR2 are KGHSH and LQKENI. V dropped 4 bases and J dropped 4 bases, with 16 bases sitting between them. The CDR3 totals 15 residues. Written as DNA, the CDR3 is TGTGCCAGCTCACTCCCGCAGGGAGCGGCCTATGGCTACACCTTC. Amino acid sequence: CASSLPQGAAYGYTF.

The J gene is TRBJ1-6, the V gene TRBV11-2; maybe TRBD1 (6 bases). Germline CDR1 is SGHAT and CDR2 is FQNNGV. The V and J ends lost 4 bases and 6 bases respectively, with 13 bases between them. The CDR3 totals 15 residues. The CDR3 nucleotides read TGTGCCAGCAGCTCACTAGGGGGGCTTAATTCACCCCTCCACTTT. Protein: CASSSLGGLNSPLHF.

The chain links TRBV5-4 to TRBJ2-7; 8 nucleotides align to TRBD2. V shed 1 base, J shed 1 base, and the junction held 4 bases outside the gene matches. This CDR3 region has 15 residues. The germline gives CDR1 SGHNT, CDR2 YYREEE (reference sequence). In DNA, the CDR3 is TGTGCCAGCAGCTTGACGGGAGGGCCTTCCTACGAGCAGTACTTC. Encoded protein: CASSLTGGPSYEQYF. The full variable domain, its missing parts supplied by reference TRBV5-4 and TRBJ2-7, is ETGVTQSPTHLIKTRGQQVTLRCSSQSGHNTVSWYQQALGQGPQFIFQYYREEENGRGNFPPRFSGLQFPNYSSELNVNALELDDSALYLCASSLTGGPSYEQYFGPGTRLTVT.

This chain joins TRBV11-3 and TRBJ2-5; D might be TRBD1 or TRBD2, each matching 5 bases. The CDR3 is 16 amino acids. Per the germline V gene, CDR1 is SGHNT and CDR2 is YENEEA. The V gene lost 7 bases and the J gene lost 1 base, with 19 bases spanning the gap. The CDR3 protein is CASTTFVAGTQETQYF. The CDR3 DNA is TGTGCCAGCACCACTTTCGTAGCAGGGACCCAAGAGACCCAGTACTTC.

J is TRBJ2-3 and V is TRBV24-1, with TRBD2 matching over 14 bases. This CDR3 has 15 amino acids. CDR1 is KGHDR, CDR2 SFDVKD, per germline. V shed 7 bases, J shed 4 bases, and the junction held 3 bases outside the gene matches. The CDR3 is CATSQGLAGADTQYF. In DNA, the CDR3 is TGTGCCACCAGCCAGGGACTAGCGGGAGCAGATACGCAGTATTTT.

This chain links TRBV14 with TRBJ1-5; 8 bases are a match to TRBD1. This CDR3 is 14 amino acids long. Germline V lookup: CDR1 SGHDN, CDR2 FVKESK. Trimming took 3 bases from V and 5 from J; bases not matched to a gene: 3. CDR3 sequence: CASSHGTGHQPQHF. CDR3 sequence (DNA): TGTGCCAGCAGCCACGGGACAGGCCATCAGCCCCAGCATTTT.

J is TRBJ2-5 and V is TRBV7-9; D call uncertain. CDR1 is SEHNR and CDR2 is FQNEAQ in the germline V gene (reference sequence). CDR3 length equals 12 residues. V gave up 0 bases and J gave up 5 bases, with 4 bases separating them. Here the CDR3 reads CASSLAMETQYF. DNA for the CDR3: TGTGCCAGCAGCTTAGCCATGGAGACCCAGTACTTC. Filled out from reference TRBV7-9 and TRBJ2-5, the complete variable domain reads DTGVSQNPRHKITKRGQNVTFRCDPISEHNRLYWYRQTLGQGPEFLTYFQNEAQLEKSRLLSDRFSAERPKGSFSTLEIQRTEQGDSAMYLCASSLAMETQYFGPGTRLLVL.

V usage is TRBV18 and J usage is TRBJ1-5; D is possibly TRBD1 (5 bases). V was cut by 1 base and J by 3 bases, with 7 bases left in between. The CDR3 has 14 amino acids. The germline V gene has CDR1 KGHSH and CDR2 LQKENI. CDR3 residues: CASSPLQVNQPQHF. The CDR3 nucleotides are TGTGCCAGCTCACCACTACAGGTCAATCAGCCCCAGCATTTT.

The V and J genes are TRBV18 and TRBJ2-3; no firm D call. Germline CDR1 reads KGHSH; CDR2 reads LQKENI. V was trimmed by 3 bases and J by 4 bases, leaving 11 bases between them. This CDR3 comprises 14 residues. The CDR3 is CASSPYHEPDTQYF. The CDR3 DNA reads TGTGCCAGCTCACCCTATCACGAGCCAGATACGCAGTATTTT.

The chain links TRBV10-3 to TRBJ1-1; D unresolved. Germline V gives CDR1 ENHRY, CDR2 SYGVKD. CDR3 length: 15 amino acids. Trimming cost V 0 bases and J 6 bases, with 14 bases left between them. CDR3 protein: CAISESKSSWAEAFF. CDR3 DNA: TGTGCCATCAGTGAGTCGAAGAGTTCCTGGGCTGAAGCTTTCTTT.

This chain links TRBV19 with TRBJ1-5, with no clear D. V lost 5 bases and J lost 0, with 14 bases in between. CDR1 and CDR2 (germline): LNHDA, SQIVND (reference sequence). The CDR3 is made up of 16 amino acids. CDR3 DNA: TGTGCCAGTAGTTCACAGATTGACTATAGCAATCAGCCCCAGCATTTT. The encoded protein is CASSSQIDYSNQPQHF.

The gene calls are TRBV11-3 and TRBJ1-2; 7 bases agree with TRBD1. The V segment lost 6 bases and the J segment 7 bases; nucleotides outside the gene matches: 11. The CDR3 has 14 residues. CDR1 is SGHNT, CDR2 YENEEA, per germline. Written as DNA, the CDR3 is TGTGCCAGCAGGAGGGACAGCTGGACGAGTGGCTACACCTTC. This translates into CASRRDSWTSGYTF. Full variable domain (missing parts from reference TRBV11-3 and TRBJ1-2): EAGVVQSPRYKIIEKKQPVAFWCNPISGHNTLYWYLQNLGQGPELLIRYENEEAVDDSQLPKDRFSAERLKGVDSTLKIQPAELGDSAVYLCASRRDSWTSGYTFGSGTRLTVV.

CDR3 nucleotides: TGTGCCAGCAGCTTTAGGGATGAGCAGTTCTTC. It specifies CASSFRDEQFF. The chain couples TRBV11-3 to TRBJ2-1; D uncertain. This CDR3 has 11 amino acids. Germline V lookup: CDR1 SGHNT, CDR2 YENEEA. V was trimmed by 3 bases and J by 8 bases, leaving 5 bases between them.

The chain couples TRBV9 to TRBJ1-2; D unresolved. This CDR3 region has 14 residues. Germline V gives CDR1 SGDLS, CDR2 YYNGEE. V shed 0 bases and J shed 6 bases, with 12 bases lying between them. The DNA for the CDR3 is TGTGCCAGCAGCGTAGGCCGGGGTGGTGATGGCTACACCTTC. Amino acid sequence: CASSVGRGGDGYTF.

The rearrangement links TRBV5-1 to TRBJ1-6, with D perhaps matching TRBD1 (5 bases). Trimming pared 2 bases from V and 6 bases from J, leaving 6 bases between. In germline, CDR1 is SGHRS, CDR2 YFSETQ. The CDR3 length is 13 residues. CDR3: CASSLDSNSPLHF. DNA of the CDR3: TGCGCCAGCAGCTTAGACAGTAATTCACCCCTCCACTTT.

The rearrangement uses TRBV11-3 and TRBJ2-7; 10 bases are a match to TRBD2. The CDR3 totals 16 residues. The V gene's germline CDR1 is SGHNT and CDR2 YENEEA. V lost 5 bases, J lost 3 bases, and 10 bases stayed unmatched. CDR3 in amino acids: CASSTGTSARRYEQYF. For the CDR3, the DNA is TGTGCCAGCAGCACCGGGACTAGCGCCAGACGCTACGAGCAGTACTTC.

This chain connects TRBV6-5 to TRBJ2-1; possibly TRBD2 for D (6 bases). Trimming removed 6 bases from V and 0 bases from J, with 12 bases in between. The CDR3 loop spans 15 amino acids. Germline-derived CDR1 and CDR2 are MNHEY and SVGAGI. The CDR3 sequence: CASSLAPSSYNEQFF. CDR3 DNA: TGTGCCAGCAGCCTAGCGCCGAGCTCCTACAATGAGCAGTTCTTC.

The rearrangement uses TRBV30 and TRBJ2-7, with 9 bases lining up with TRBD1. The CDR3 has 11 amino acids. Looked up from germline, CDR1 is GTSNPN and CDR2 is SVGIG (reference sequence). The CDR3 region has the DNA TGTGGGGGGGACAGGGCTGGCGAGCAGTACTTC. Its translation: CGGDRAGEQYF.